The text below deals with one T cell receptor (beta chain). This specimen comes from a study of blood T cell repertoires in COVID-19. The assay was immunoSEQ multiplex PCR, and TCRdb's table has in-frame clones only and misses some. The sample yields about 150,000 clones, roughly 80% seen once. This receptor was identified in a woman aged 55 to 70 with COVID-19, enrolled during active disease. The sequenced material came from peripheral blood.

CDR3 sequence (DNA): TGTGCCAGCAGCGTGGGACAGAAGAACACTGAAGCTTTCTTT. Translated, it gives CASSVGQKNTEAFF. This chain links TRBV9 with TRBJ1-1; 7 bases fit TRBD1. The CDR3 is 14 residues long. J was trimmed by 1 base and V by 2 bases; bases with no gene match: 2. CDR1 is SGDLS, CDR2 YYNGEE, per germline.